A selection of T cell receptor beta chains follows, all from one sample in a study of sequential checkpoint blockade in melanoma. The data were produced by immunoSEQ multiplex PCR, yet TCRdb's version contains in-frame clones alone and is incomplete. Among thousands of clones listed, roughly 50% were seen once. Sequencing was performed on CD8+ T cells sorted from blood (inferred from file names), taken from a patient given nivolumab and ipilimumab in sequence. These receptors came from a human donor with melanoma. CDR3s include the opening cysteine and the closing phenylalanine or tryptophan. Fields, in order: clone size, J gene, V gene, D gene, CDR3 protein, CDR3 DNA. The D gene is left open where the match is weak. Where a row states a size, it is once, few, many or the class of an expanded clone; other rows omit it.

size: -
J: TRBJ1-1
V: TRBV6-5
D: -
CDR3: CASSDSSLTEAFF
DNA: TGTGCCAGCAGTGACTCGAGTCTCACTGAAGCTTTCTTT

size: -
J: TRBJ1-1
V: TRBV6-5
D: TRBD1
CDR3: CASVLGQGYTEAFF
DNA: TGTGCCAGCGTCCTTGGACAGGGGTACACTGAAGCTTTCTTT

size: -
J: TRBJ1-5
V: TRBV11-3
D: TRBD1
CDR3: CASSLGPTGGGSNQPQHF
DNA: TGTGCCAGCAGCTTAGGACCAACAGGGGGCGGAAGCAATCAGCCCCAGCATTTT

size: -
J: TRBJ2-7
V: TRBV4-1
D: -
CDR3: CASSQDLVYEQYF
DNA: TGCGCCAGCAGCCAAGATCTCGTCTACGAGCAGTACTTC

size: -
J: TRBJ1-2
V: TRBV5-6
D: -
CDR3: CASSLAFSGHGYTF
DNA: TGTGCCAGCAGCTTGGCCTTTTCAGGTCATGGCTACACCTTC

size: medium-sized
J: TRBJ1-2
V: TRBV9
D: -
CDR3: CASSPGQHLNYGYTF
DNA: TGTGCCAGCAGCCCAGGACAGCACCTTAACTATGGCTACACCTTC

size: -
J: TRBJ1-5
V: TRBV6-1
D: -
CDR3: CASRPTGDSNQPQHF
DNA: TGTGCCAGCAGGCCGACAGGAGATAGCAATCAGCCCCAGCATTTT

size: few
J: TRBJ2-7
V: TRBV11-2
D: TRBD2
CDR3: CASSLGGSGRSYEQYF
DNA: TGTGCCAGCAGCTTAGGTGGCTCCGGGAGGTCCTACGAGCAGTACTTC

size: -
J: TRBJ2-7
V: TRBV28
D: -
CDR3: CASSSGYEQYF
DNA: TGTGCCAGCAGTTCAGGATACGAGCAGTACTTC

size: -
J: TRBJ1-1
V: TRBV19
D: -
CDR3: CASSSSVLNTEAFF
DNA: TGTGCCAGTAGTTCGTCTGTTCTGAACACTGAAGCTTTCTTT

size: few
J: TRBJ2-7
V: TRBV15
D: TRBD1
CDR3: CATSLSDTGGGEQYF
DNA: TGTGCCACCAGCCTCTCCGATACAGGGGGCGGCGAGCAGTACTTC

size: -
J: TRBJ2-3
V: TRBV11-2
D: -
CDR3: CASSSSSVTDTQYF
DNA: TGTGCCAGCAGCTCCTCCTCGGTCACAGATACGCAGTATTTT

size: medium-sized
J: TRBJ2-7
V: TRBV27
D: TRBD1
CDR3: CASSLYPGQAFEQYF
DNA: TGTGCCAGCAGTTTATACCCGGGACAGGCCTTCGAGCAGTACTTC

size: medium-sized
J: TRBJ2-7
V: TRBV7-6
D: TRBD1
CDR3: CASSEGQVYEQYF
DNA: TGTGCCAGCAGCGAGGGACAGGTTTACGAGCAGTACTTC

size: -
J: TRBJ2-7
V: TRBV9
D: -
CDR3: CASSVGRNPYEQYF
DNA: TGTGCCAGCAGCGTAGGGCGGAACCCCTACGAGCAGTACTTC

size: -
J: TRBJ2-7
V: TRBV7-8
D: -
CDR3: CASSRMRLANYEQYF
DNA: TGTGCCAGCAGCCGCATGCGGCTAGCGAACTACGAGCAGTACTTC

size: -
J: TRBJ2-7
V: TRBV9
D: TRBD2
CDR3: CASSVSGRAHGEQYF
DNA: TGTGCCAGCAGCGTTAGCGGGAGGGCCCACGGCGAGCAGTACTTC

size: -
J: TRBJ2-7
V: TRBV7-9
D: -
CDR3: CASGFPYEQYF
DNA: TGTGCCAGCGGCTTTCCGTACGAGCAGTACTTC

size: -
J: TRBJ1-5
V: TRBV19
D: TRBD1
CDR3: CASSRPITGTGINQPQHF
DNA: TGTGCCAGTAGTAGACCGATAACCGGGACAGGGATCAATCAGCCCCAGCATTTT

size: -
J: TRBJ2-7
V: TRBV5-4
D: TRBD1
CDR3: CASSIPGQGLYEQYF
DNA: TGTGCCAGCAGCATCCCGGGACAGGGGTTGTACGAGCAGTACTTC

size: -
J: TRBJ1-1
V: TRBV11-2
D: -
CDR3: CASSLAVRGTEAFF
DNA: TGTGCCAGCAGCTTAGCCGTCAGGGGAACTGAAGCTTTCTTT

size: medium-sized
J: TRBJ1-2
V: TRBV6-6
D: -
CDR3: CASKVTEANYGYTF
DNA: TGTGCCAGCAAAGTGACGGAGGCTAACTATGGCTACACCTTC

size: -
J: TRBJ2-7
V: TRBV27
D: TRBD2
CDR3: CASSPTGGGFYEQYF
DNA: TGTGCCAGCAGTCCCACGGGGGGGGGTTTCTACGAGCAGTACTTC

size: once
J: TRBJ1-4
V: TRBV9
D: -
CDR3: CASSAAVEGTNEKLFF
DNA: TGTGCCAGCAGCGCGGCCGTAGAGGGAACTAATGAAAAACTGTTTTTT